Here is one TCR beta chain with its context. Its antigen is as yet unknown. Clones were read by immunoSEQ multiplex PCR, and TCRdb kept only the in-frame ones, dropping some. The sample lists tens of thousands of clones, 90% to 95% occurring once. The data are from a study of cytomegalovirus exposure and HLA in healthy donors. General study findings and limits: The authors confirmed in vitro that three CMV-associated chains were specific for CMV antigens.

From germline, CDR1 is MDHEN and CDR2 SYDVKM. After removal of 6 bases from V and 3 bases from J, the junction contained 18 bases not matched to a gene. The CDR3 is 19 residues long. The sequence derives from a woman aged 18-35 years in good health and CMV-seropositive. The sample comprised PBMCs. The chain joins TRBV28 to TRBJ2-7; 12 bases agree with TRBD2. This CDR3 is CASRRKRTSGAIAFYEQYF. CDR3 bases: TGTGCCAGCAGGAGAAAAAGGACTAGCGGGGCAATAGCCTTCTACGAGCAGTACTTC.